The present T cell receptor (beta chain) was sequenced within a study of OX40 agonist ivuxolimab in advanced cancers. Sequencing used immunoSEQ multiplex PCR; TCRdb keeps in-frame clones, though not all of them. The data contain tens of thousands of clones, around 87% of them singletons. Germline CDR1 reads SQVTM; CDR2 reads ANQGSEA. The CDR3 is 11 residues long. V lost 7 bases to trimming and J lost 7 bases, with 13 bases between them. This clonotype originated in an adult with an advanced solid tumor such as melanoma, head and neck, liver or kidney cancer. The rearrangement joins TRBV29-1 to TRBJ1-2, with a tentative D call TRBD1 (5 bases). Source: CD4+ or CD8+ T cells sorted from blood, taken in a trial of the OX40 agonist ivuxolimab. The CDR3: CSAVAGSGYTF. For the CDR3, the DNA is TGCAGCGCCGTGGCAGGGTCTGGCTACACCTTC.